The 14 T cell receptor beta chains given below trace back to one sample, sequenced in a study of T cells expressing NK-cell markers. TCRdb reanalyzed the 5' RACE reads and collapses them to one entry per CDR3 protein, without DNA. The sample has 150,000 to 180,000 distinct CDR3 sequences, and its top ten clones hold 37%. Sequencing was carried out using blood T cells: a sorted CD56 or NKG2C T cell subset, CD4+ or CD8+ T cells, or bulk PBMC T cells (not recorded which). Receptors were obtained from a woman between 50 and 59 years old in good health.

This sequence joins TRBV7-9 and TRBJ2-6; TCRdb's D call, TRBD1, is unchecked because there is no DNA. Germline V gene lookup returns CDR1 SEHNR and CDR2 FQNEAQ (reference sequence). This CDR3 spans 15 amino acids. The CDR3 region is CASSPGHAEANVLTF.

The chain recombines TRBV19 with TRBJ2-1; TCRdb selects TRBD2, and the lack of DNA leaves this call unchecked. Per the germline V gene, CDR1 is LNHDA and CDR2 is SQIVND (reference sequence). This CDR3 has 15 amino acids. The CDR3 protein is CASSGREGPYNEQFF. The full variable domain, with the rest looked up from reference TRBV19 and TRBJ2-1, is DGGITQSPKYLFRKEGQNVTLSCEQNLNHDAMYWYRQDPGQGLRLIYYSQIVNDFQKGDIAEGYSVSREKKESFPLTVTSAQKNPTAFYLCASSGREGPYNEQFFGPGTRLTVL.

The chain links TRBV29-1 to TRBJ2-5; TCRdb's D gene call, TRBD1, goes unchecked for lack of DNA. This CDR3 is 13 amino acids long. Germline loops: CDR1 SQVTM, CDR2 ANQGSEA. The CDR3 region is CSVQQGYQETQYF.

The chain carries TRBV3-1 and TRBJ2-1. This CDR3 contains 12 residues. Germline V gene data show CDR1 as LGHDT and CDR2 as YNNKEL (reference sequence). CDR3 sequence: CASSQLYNEQFF.

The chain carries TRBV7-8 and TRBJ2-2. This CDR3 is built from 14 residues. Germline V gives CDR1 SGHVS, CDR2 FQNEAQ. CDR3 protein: CASSLGLGTGELFF.

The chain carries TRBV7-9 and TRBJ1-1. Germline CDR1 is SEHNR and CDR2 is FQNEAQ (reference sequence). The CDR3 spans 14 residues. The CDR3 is CASSLVVANTEAFF.

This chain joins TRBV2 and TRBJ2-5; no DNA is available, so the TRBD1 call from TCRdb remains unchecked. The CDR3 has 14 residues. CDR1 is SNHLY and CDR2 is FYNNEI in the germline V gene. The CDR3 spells CASKIGTDQETQYF.

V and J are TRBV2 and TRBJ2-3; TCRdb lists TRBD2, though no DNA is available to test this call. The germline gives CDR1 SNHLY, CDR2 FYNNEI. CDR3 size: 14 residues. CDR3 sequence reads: CASKGERFTDTQYF.

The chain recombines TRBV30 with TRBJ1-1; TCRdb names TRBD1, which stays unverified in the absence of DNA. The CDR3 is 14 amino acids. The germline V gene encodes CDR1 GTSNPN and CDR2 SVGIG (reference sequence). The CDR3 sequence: CAWSSGQGVLEAFF.

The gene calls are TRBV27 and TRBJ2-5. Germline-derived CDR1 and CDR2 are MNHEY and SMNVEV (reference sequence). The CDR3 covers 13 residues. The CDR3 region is CASSWGNQETQYF.

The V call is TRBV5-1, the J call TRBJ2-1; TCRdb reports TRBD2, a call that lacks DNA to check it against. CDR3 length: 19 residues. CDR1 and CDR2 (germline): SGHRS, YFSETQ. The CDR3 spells CASSLWRTGLAEEDNEQFF.

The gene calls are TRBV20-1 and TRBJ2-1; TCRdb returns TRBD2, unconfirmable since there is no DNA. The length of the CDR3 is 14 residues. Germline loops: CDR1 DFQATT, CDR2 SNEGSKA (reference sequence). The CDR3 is CSASEWDYHNEQFF.

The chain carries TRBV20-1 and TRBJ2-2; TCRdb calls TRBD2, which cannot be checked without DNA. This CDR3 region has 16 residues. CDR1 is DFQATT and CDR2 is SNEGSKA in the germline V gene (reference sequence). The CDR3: CSATGTSGVWAGELFF.

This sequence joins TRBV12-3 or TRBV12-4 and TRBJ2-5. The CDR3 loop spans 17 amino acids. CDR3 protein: CASSLYGRSNNQETQYF.